What follows describes a single T cell receptor beta chain. Method: immunoSEQ multiplex PCR; TCRdb's copy keeps in-frame clones and lacks some. The table records some 700,000 clones, over 80% of them present only once. The J segment lost 7 bases and the V segment lost 10 bases, leaving 7 bases of the junction unmatched. This CDR3 comprises 13 residues. Germline-derived CDR1 and CDR2 are LNHDA and SQIVND (reference sequence). The data derive from a study of blood T cell repertoires in COVID-19. Study overall: There were acute and convalescent COVID-19 samples, and they came from the United States, Italy and Spain.

This receptor was taken from a woman between 18 and 30 years old with acute or convalescent COVID-19. The sequenced material came from peripheral blood. The chain uses TRBV19 and TRBJ2-5; TRBD1 agrees at 12 bases. CDR3 in amino acids: CATSGGQGATQYF. CDR3 bases: TGTGCCACCTCCGGGGGACAGGGGGCGACCCAGTACTTC.